This TCR beta chain was recorded in a study of identical twins (dated by TCRdb to about 2016). Study-level background: TCR alpha and beta repertoires from monozygotic twins, unrelated adults of various ages and cord blood were deep-sequenced to test whether fetal clonotypes persist. Replicate twin experiments were performed at different times using different library preparation protocols to rule out contamination. General conclusions and limits of the study: Compared with coincidental sharing between unrelated individuals, out-of-frame TCR alpha sequences shared between twins showed an excess of sequences with low generation probability. Abundant cord blood beta clonotypes had fewer insertions, young adult naive repertoires showed a similar but weaker trend, and memory repertoires showed no such trend. The excess sharing between twins in beta out-of-frame sequences was weaker because fewer shared sequences reduced the signal-to-noise ratio. In monozygotic twins, out-of-frame TCR alpha sharing was systematically underestimated by recombination models, although the models agreed with sharing between unrelated individuals. Because the same donors could not be followed over many years, the conclusions depended on cross-sectional statistical analysis. Zero-insertion analyses could be partly confounded by invariant T cells such as MAIT and iNKT, although diverse VJ usage argued against such confounding for most clonotypes.

Every donor in the study was a healthy Caucasian. The twin cohort consisted of three pairs of female monozygotic twins, all aged roughly 18 to 29 years. Positive isolation kits from Invitrogen were used to isolate CD4+ and CD8+ T cell populations. The germline V gene (reference sequence) yields LNHNV for CDR1 and YYDKDF for CDR2. The CDR3 runs 14 residues from the cysteine to the phenylalanine. Only the CDR3 portion is preserved as DNA: 42 bases, with reading frame beginning at the first base. V was cut back by 2 bases and J by 8 bases, leaving a gap of 12 bases between them. With respect to this clonotype: Its target antigen remains unknown. Per-base quality was not reported, and no clone a single base away is much larger than it.

Libraries came from 5' RACE. Sequencing used an Illumina HiSeq 2000. Template switching introduced a universal primer binding site; the final cDNA contained a unique molecular identifier, enabling accurate counting of TCR cDNA molecules. Specific primers in the conserved constant-segment region were used to synthesize first-strand cDNA for TCR alpha and beta chains. To control for contamination, each cDNA library was double barcoded with a SMART-Mk sample barcode plus Illumina barcodes. TruSeq adapter sequences along with Illumina sample barcodes were introduced in two successive PCR steps. Sequencing of the TCR alpha and beta cDNA libraries was done on the Illumina HiSeq platform using custom primers. The authors processed their data as follows. MiGEC was used to process raw reads and extract unique molecular identifiers, and MiXCR was used to find CDR3 positions. For each individual, recombination models were inferred using an EM algorithm with the repgenHMM and IGoR tools. The analysis of shared clonotypes was done with the tcR package in R, with sharing normalized by the product of cloneset sizes. Out-of-frame nonproductive sequences were analyzed to study raw recombination free of thymic and clonal selection effects. TCRdb trimmed public reads at Q25 via fastp, called clones via MiXCR and kept in-frame beta chains. Rows matching on CDR3 protein sequence are summarized as one entry with the most common DNA and genes. The V and J calls and clone size come from TCRdb's table, not from the authors' own analysis. The sample table lists around 530,000 distinct CDR3 sequences, about 16% of them with a count of one. The ten largest account for roughly 0.4% of the sample.

The same sample was also used in a study of yellow fever vaccine responses in identical twins. As the second study states: According to the authors, the vaccine-induced T cell response in identical twins seemed to be partly convergent and partly specific to each individual. In identical twins, the study followed T cell clones that responded to the vaccine with precision.

Recombination joined TRBV15 with TRBJ2-2, and perhaps TRBD1 as D gene, on 6 matching bases. Sequencing was carried out using CD4+ T cells sorted from blood. This TCR was recovered from a woman aged 18 to 35 in good health. This receptor carries the CDR3 CATSRQGLRGELFF. DNA sequence: TGTGCCACCAGCAGACAGGGGCTTCGGGGGGAGCTGTTTTTT.